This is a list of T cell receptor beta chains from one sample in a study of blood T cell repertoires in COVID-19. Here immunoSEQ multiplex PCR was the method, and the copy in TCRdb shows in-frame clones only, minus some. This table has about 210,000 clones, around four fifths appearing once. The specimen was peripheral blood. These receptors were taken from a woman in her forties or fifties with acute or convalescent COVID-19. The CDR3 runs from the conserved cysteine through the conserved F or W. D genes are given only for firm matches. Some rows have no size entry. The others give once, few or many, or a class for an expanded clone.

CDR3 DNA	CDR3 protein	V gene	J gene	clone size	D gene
TGTGCCACCAGCAGAGATATCCGGGATTTGTCCGGGGAGCTGTTTTTT	CATSRDIRDLSGELFF	TRBV15	TRBJ2-2	-	-
TGTGCCTTCAAAACTAGCGGAGTCCTAAGGAATGAGCAGTTCTTC	CAFKTSGVLRNEQFF	TRBV30	TRBJ2-1	-	TRBD2
TGCGCCAGCAGCCTCACAGTCCAAGGGGCGGACAATGAGCAGTTCTTC	CASSLTVQGADNEQFF	TRBV5-1	TRBJ2-1	-	-
TGTGCCAGCATTCACGGGTCACACTCCTACGAGCAGTACTTC	CASIHGSHSYEQYF	TRBV18	TRBJ2-7	-	-
TGCGCCAGCAGCTCCCTAGCGGGAGGGGGCAATGAGCAGTTCTTC	CASSSLAGGGNEQFF	TRBV5-1	TRBJ2-1	-	TRBD2
TGTGCCAGCAGCCCACAGGGGGAACCCTATGGCTACACCTTC	CASSPQGEPYGYTF	TRBV5-6	TRBJ1-2	-	TRBD1
TGTGCCAGTAGTATAGGCCGACTAGCGGCCTCCCGGGGCCAAGAGACCCAGTACTTC	CASSIGRLAASRGQETQYF	TRBV19	TRBJ2-5	-	TRBD2
TGTGCCTCGGACAGGGCGGGCGCCGGGGAGCTGTTTTTT	CASDRAGAGELFF	TRBV30	TRBJ2-2	-	TRBD1
TGTGCCAGCAGCGTAACGGCTAATGAAAAACTGTTTTTT	CASSVTANEKLFF	TRBV9	TRBJ1-4	-	-
TGTGCCAGCAGCTTAACGGGGGGACTCACAGATACGCAGTATTTT	CASSLTGGLTDTQYF	TRBV7-3	TRBJ2-3	-	-
TGTGCCAGCAGCTTGGCCCTTAGCAATCAGCCCCAGCATTTT	CASSLALSNQPQHF	TRBV5-8	TRBJ1-5	-	-
TGTGCCAGCAGCTTATTTCTAGGCTACGAGCAGTACTTC	CASSLFLGYEQYF	TRBV7-2	TRBJ2-7	once	-
TGTGCCATCAGTGAACCGATGTTGGGTAGCGGGACTAAAAACACCGGGGAGCTGTTTTTT	CAISEPMLGSGTKNTGELFF	TRBV10-3	TRBJ2-2	-	TRBD2
TGTGCCAGCAGTTCCACATTTAAAGAGACCCAGTACTTC	CASSSTFKETQYF	TRBV6-5	TRBJ2-5	-	-
TGTGCCAGCAGTTACTCGCTACGACAGGGACAATACGAGCAGTACTTC	CASSYSLRQGQYEQYF	TRBV6-5	TRBJ2-7	-	TRBD1
TGCGCCAGCAGCCCGACAGGGGCCAGCTCTGGGGCCAACGTCCTGACTTTC	CASSPTGASSGANVLTF	TRBV5-1	TRBJ2-6	-	TRBD1
TGTGCCAGCAGTTTCGGGGGGCTTCAAGAGACCCAGTACTTC	CASSFGGLQETQYF	TRBV27	TRBJ2-5	once	-
TGTGCCAGCATGGGAAGCGGGAGTAAGCAGTTCTTC	CASMGSGSKQFF	TRBV28	TRBJ2-1	-	TRBD2
TGTGCCAGCTCACCCGGGACAAACCAGCCCCAGCATTTT	CASSPGTNQPQHF	TRBV18	TRBJ1-5	-	-
TGTGCCAGTAGTATAGCGAAGACAGGGCACGCCTACGAGCAGTACTTC	CASSIAKTGHAYEQYF	TRBV19	TRBJ2-7	-	TRBD1
TGTGCCAGCAGCTTTTTCGGACAGACTACAGATACGCAGTATTTT	CASSFFGQTTDTQYF	TRBV11-2	TRBJ2-3	-	-
TGTGCCAGCAGCCCCCGCGCGGGAGGTTTCGGCAATGAGCAGTTCTTC	CASSPRAGGFGNEQFF	TRBV3-1/TRBV3-2	TRBJ2-1	-	TRBD2
TGTGCCAGCAGCCAAGATCAAGCGGGAGGGGGGGCAGATACGCAGTATTTT	CASSQDQAGGGADTQYF	TRBV3-1/TRBV3-2	TRBJ2-3	-	TRBD2
TGTGCCAGCAGTTTGGAGGCTAGCGGGACCTACGAGCAGTACTTC	CASSLEASGTYEQYF	TRBV28	TRBJ2-7	-	TRBD2
TGTGCCAGCAGCTCGACCCGGACAGTTCATTCCGGGGAGCTGTTTTTT	CASSSTRTVHSGELFF	TRBV7-9	TRBJ2-2	once	-
TGTGCCAGCAGCTTGGGACTAGCGGGCACAGATACGCAGTATTTT	CASSLGLAGTDTQYF	TRBV13	TRBJ2-3	-	TRBD2
TGTGCCAGCAGCTCGGGACTTATTAATGAGCAGTTCTTC	CASSSGLINEQFF	TRBV5-6	TRBJ2-1	-	-
TGTGCCAGCAGCGCCGACAGGGGGCGAGGTTCAGAGACCCAGTACTTC	CASSADRGRGSETQYF	TRBV7-2	TRBJ2-5	-	TRBD1
TGTGCCAGTAAACCGGGGGTGTACAATGAGCAGTTCTTC	CASKPGVYNEQFF	TRBV7-8	TRBJ2-1	few	-
TGCAGTAAATACCAGCGGGATACGCAGTATTTT	CSKYQRDTQYF	TRBV20-1	TRBJ2-3	-	-
TGTGCCAGCAGCCCAACCTGGACTAGCGGGAGTTGGTCAGATACGCAGTATTTT	CASSPTWTSGSWSDTQYF	TRBV3-1/TRBV3-2	TRBJ2-3	-	TRBD2
TGCGCCAGCAGAGGACAGTTAAACACCGGGGAGCTGTTTTTT	CASRGQLNTGELFF	TRBV10-1	TRBJ2-2	once	-
TGTGCCAGCAGTTTAGGTAGAGTTACAGATACGCAGTATTTT	CASSLGRVTDTQYF	TRBV28	TRBJ2-3	-	-
TGTGCCAATGTGGACAGCATGAACACTGAAGCTTTCTTT	CANVDSMNTEAFF	TRBV6-5	TRBJ1-1	-	-
TGTGCCAGCAGGGGCCTAGAGAGGGCCCAGTACTTC	CASRGLERAQYF	TRBV2	TRBJ2-5	-	-
TGTGCCAGTAGTATAATGGCGGGAGTAGGGAATGAGCAGTTCTTC	CASSIMAGVGNEQFF	TRBV19	TRBJ2-1	-	TRBD2
TGTGCCAGCAGCGTACAGGGGGCTGACAATCAGCCCCAGCATTTT	CASSVQGADNQPQHF	TRBV9	TRBJ1-5	-	TRBD1
TGTGCCAGAGGGCTTGACGGGACAGCTGGAAACACCATATATTTT	CARGLDGTAGNTIYF	TRBV2	TRBJ1-3	-	TRBD1
TGTGCCAGCCGACAGGGGAACTACAATGAGCAGTTCTTC	CASRQGNYNEQFF	TRBV19	TRBJ2-1	-	TRBD1
TGTGCCAGTAGTATTTTGGTTTCTGCCAGCTCCTACAATGAGCAGTTCTTC	CASSILVSASSYNEQFF	TRBV19	TRBJ2-1	-	-
TGCGCCAGCAGCCCGGGGTCTAACTATGGCTACACCTTC	CASSPGSNYGYTF	TRBV5-1	TRBJ1-2	-	-
TGCAGTGCTAGTCGGTGGGGGACTAGCGGAACCGGGGAGCTGTTTTTT	CSASRWGTSGTGELFF	TRBV20-1	TRBJ2-2	-	TRBD2
TGTGCCAGCACTACTCGAGGACTAGCGGCATCCAATGAGCAGTTCTTC	CASTTRGLAASNEQFF	TRBV13	TRBJ2-1	-	TRBD2
TGTGCCAGCAGCCAAGAGACCGGGACAGTCGTTTACAATGAGCAGTTCTTC	CASSQETGTVVYNEQFF	TRBV3-1/TRBV3-2	TRBJ2-1	-	TRBD1
TGCAGCGCGAGACAGGGAGCCTACGAGCAGTACTTC	CSARQGAYEQYF	TRBV29-1	TRBJ2-7	-	TRBD1
TGTGCCAGCAGCCCGACTAGCGGGGCGACCAATGAGCAGTTCTTC	CASSPTSGATNEQFF	TRBV11-2	TRBJ2-1	-	TRBD2
TGTGCCAGCAGTTTTATATGGGGGAGGGCCTACGAGCAGTACTTC	CASSFIWGRAYEQYF	TRBV27	TRBJ2-7	-	TRBD2
TGTGCCAGCAGTTCCGCCGGGACCCGGGGGGGTTGGCGCACTGAAGCTTTCTTT	CASSSAGTRGGWRTEAFF	TRBV28	TRBJ1-1	many	-
TGTGCCAGCAGTCTAATCCTCGGACAGGGGGCGTCAGCTAACTATGGCTACACCTTC	CASSLILGQGASANYGYTF	TRBV2	TRBJ1-2	-	TRBD1
TGTGCCTGGAGTTCCCTTCGGACTAGCGGGAGAACGGCCAAAAACATTCAGTACTTC	CAWSSLRTSGRTAKNIQYF	TRBV30	TRBJ2-4	once	TRBD2
TGTGCCAGCAGTGCTAGTGGGTGGGGGACAGGGTCCTACGAGCAGTACTTC	CASSASGWGTGSYEQYF	TRBV6-1	TRBJ2-7	-	TRBD1
TGTGCCTGGAGTGTAGGGGGAGTAAGAGACACTGAAGCTTTCTTT	CAWSVGGVRDTEAFF	TRBV30	TRBJ1-1	-	-
TGTGCCAGCAGCCGGGGTTTTTCTAACTATGGCTACACCTTC	CASSRGFSNYGYTF	TRBV13	TRBJ1-2	-	-
TGTGCCAGCAGACTACTAGCGGGCGAGACCCAGTACTTC	CASRLLAGETQYF	TRBV6-5	TRBJ2-5	-	TRBD2
TGTGCCTGGAGTGTGCGACTCAGCACAGATACGCAGTATTTT	CAWSVRLSTDTQYF	TRBV30	TRBJ2-3	-	-